This TCR beta chain was captured in a study of Tregs in tolerant kidney transplant recipients (dated by TCRdb to the late 2010s). For the wider study: The study applied TCRbeta sequencing to find donor-specific regulatory T cells before combined kidney and bone marrow transplantation and then followed those same cells after transplant. Several methods of expanding Tregs specific for an allogeneic donor were compared by TCRbeta repertoire sequencing in a few healthy controls.

Thawed PBMCs were FACS-sorted into unstimulated Tregs (CD4+CD25+CD127-), CD4+ non-Tregs (CD4+CD25-), CD4 cells and CD8 cells. Healthy control blood came either as purchased buffy coats or from healthy volunteers. Healthy control blood was processed by Ficoll density gradient to PBMCs and cryopreserved; patient PBMCs were collected before and after transplant. The paper as a whole reports these results and caveats: Expanding Tregs with activated donor B cells appeared to identify the most biologically relevant and donor-specific TCRbeta repertoire. Biological reproducibility was not examined directly, but technical replication error appeared to be minimal. The study was limited by small patient numbers, and the findings need validation in larger populations and under other immunosuppression protocols.

The germline ends are 5 bases apart after V is trimmed by 2 bases and J by 0 bases. In the germline V gene (reference sequence), CDR1 corresponds to SEHNR and CDR2 to FQNEAQ. Including cysteine and phenylalanine, the CDR3 has 15 amino acids. Of the read, only the CDR3 DNA is kept; its 45 bases are in frame from base 1. For TCRbeta CDR3 sequencing, genomic DNA from the sorted cells was extracted using the QIAGEN DNeasy Blood and Tissue Kit. High-throughput TCRbeta CDR3 sequencing, which included PCR amplification with bias correction and internal controls, was done commercially through immunoSEQ. Per the authors' processing: Unique productive TCRbeta sequences were defined by CDR3 nucleotide sequence where primers matched, and otherwise by CDR3 amino acid sequence together with Vbeta and Jbeta genes. To correct sorting error, sequences shared between sorted populations at a frequency ratio of 2:1 or less were removed; the rest were assigned to the higher population. Donor-reactive sequences were defined as at least 5-fold expanded in CFSE-low cells versus unstimulated cells, with frequency of at least 0.01% in CFSE-low cells. Repertoire divergence was quantified by Jensen-Shannon divergence using the top 100 TCRbeta sequences ranked by frequency. For samples with multiple sequencing runs, sorting error was corrected separately for each run before the runs were pooled. The source is immuneACCESS, and TCRdb retained only in-frame sequences with V and J called. Part of the clones is not carried over; for the studies checked, unresolved V genes explain less than half of this, and the remainder is unexplained. V and J calls and clone size follow that table, whereas D and trimming were derived from the DNA. The sample profile shows 200,000 to 300,000 clones; around 81% of them were found once. Of the sample, around 0.64% is held by the ten largest clones.

Regarding this clone: Its antigen is still unknown. Per-base quality was not reported, and no clone a single base away is much larger than it.

This TCR was sampled from a human donor in good health. The chain was built from TRBV7-9 and TRBJ2-6; D gene: possibly TRBD2, on 5 matching bases. Source material: CD4+ T cells from blood. This receptor carries the CDR3 CASSLRGSGANVLTF. At the DNA level, the sequence is TGTGCCAGCAGCTTACGGGGCTCTGGGGCCAACGTCCTGACTTTC.